This TCR beta chain originates from a study of follicular helper T cells after annual influenza vaccination (dated by TCRdb to 2016 to 2017). Regarding the complete study: Blood was drawn on days 0, 7 and 28 after each seasonal influenza vaccination. The 2013-2014 samples were cryopreserved, while the 2015 samples were processed right after collection. To study recall of cTfh clones, some subjects were followed across successive annual vaccinations spanning the 2013-2014, 2014-2015 and 2015-2016 seasons. One week after vaccination, a second recruited cohort of approximately twelve subjects (Table S1) displayed a similar ICOS+CD38+ cTfh response. Six subjects had multi-year samples: four covered two vaccination seasons and two covered three seasons.

The time point label of this sample denotes: 2015-2016 season, 7 days after influenza vaccination. Adults received seasonal inactivated influenza vaccine (Fluvarix), and TCRB sequencing tracked sorted blood CD4 subsets before and after vaccination. To be eligible, subjects had to live in the community and must not have received influenza vaccine in the previous 6 months. Exclusions included influenza vaccine contraindications, substance abuse, HIV/AIDS, active malignancy, immunomodulatory medication and active illness such as respiratory infection. At each time point, roughly 35 to 110 mL of blood was collected. Non-naive CD4+CXCR5+PD-1+ cells were defined as circulating Tfh and were sorted into ICOS+CD38+ and ICOS-CD38- fractions. PBMC were isolated using Ficoll-Paque PLUS or SepMate separation. Before DNA extraction, cell subsets were sorted from PBMC on a BD FACS Aria. Study-wide findings and limitations: Day 7 ICOS+CD38+ clones were most often found later in ICOS-CD38- cTfh, suggesting that subset may serve as a memory reservoir. Successive annual vaccinations recalled a recurring oligoclonal ICOS+CD38+ cTfh response that included tetramer and AIM influenza-specific clonotypes. ICOS+CD38+ cTfh clonality correlated with the frequency of that population, and its change correlated with the change in circulating plasmablast frequency. Productive TCRB sequences were recovered from only roughly 10-22% of analyzed cells, so rare clonotypes could not be sampled.

For this clone: The clone's antigen remains unknown. One base away there is no much larger clone; base qualities are not given.

Library preparation was by the immunoSEQ multiplex PCR assay. Adaptive Biotechnologies carried out TCRB amplification, library preparation, sequencing and preliminary bioinformatics at Survey level resolution. For TCRB sequencing, genomic DNA from the sorted cTfh populations was amplified by multiplex PCR. On the study's bioinformatics: Clonality was computed in R as 1 minus normalized Shannon entropy; the Gini index was calculated with the R package ineq. To get the overlap score, the summed counts of shared sequences were divided by the total counts of all sequences in both of the compared samples. Fisher's exact test, with an assumed theoretical repertoire of 10^7 TCRB sequences, was used to assess the significance of shared clonotypes. Drawn from immuneACCESS, this table holds only the in-frame rearrangements with V and J called that TCRdb kept. Clones are partly lost; checked studies trace under half to an unresolved V gene and leave the rest unexplained. That table supplies the V and J calls and clone size; D and trimming were determined from the DNA. Here the sample has about 5,600 clones; approximately 84% occur a single time. Over 2% of the sample is in the top ten clones.

Trimming accounts for 8 bases at V and 0 bases at J, while the number of junction bases matched to no gene is 4. For CDR1 and CDR2, the germline V gene lists SGHTA and FQGNSA. Measured from the cysteine to the phenylalanine, the CDR3 is 14 residues long. The DNA shown is the 42-base CDR3, in frame from base 1. This sequence originates from an adult who received the influenza vaccine. The chain is assembled from TRBV7-2 and TRBJ2-1; 7 middle bases align to TRBD1. This sample comprised CXCR5+ CD38- circulating T follicular helper cells from blood, obtained 7 days after influenza vaccination. Explained via the paper, the cell subset or site label denotes: circulating Tfh, non-naive CD4+CXCR5+PD-1+ (ICOS+CD38+ or ICOS-CD38-). The nucleotide sequence reads TGTGCCAGCCTCCGGGACAGCTCCTACAATGAGCAGTTCTTC. Its amino acids are CASLRDSSYNEQFF.